This entry lists 32 T cell receptor beta chains sequenced from one sample in a study of blood T cell repertoires in COVID-19. The assay was immunoSEQ multiplex PCR, and TCRdb's table has in-frame clones only and misses some. The sample lists roughly 140,000 clones; roughly four fifths were seen once. Sample: peripheral blood. These receptors all come from an elderly woman with acute or convalescent COVID-19.

This chain uses TRBV7-9 with TRBJ2-5, with D possibly matching TRBD2 (5 bases). Germline CDR1 and CDR2: SEHNR and FQNEAQ (reference sequence). With 0 bases removed from V and 3 bases from J, the gap between germline ends came to 11 bases. The CDR3 is 15 amino acids. Here the CDR3 DNA reads TGTGCCAGCAGCTTAGCCCAACTAGTCGAAGAGACCCAGTACTTC. It translates to CASSLAQLVEETQYF.

This chain joins TRBV6-5 and TRBJ1-2; 7 nucleotides line up with TRBD1. Germline V gives CDR1 MNHEY, CDR2 SVGAGI. Trimming at V came to 6 bases and at J to 3 bases, leaving 10 bases not matched to a gene. CDR3 length equals 15 residues. This CDR3 reads CASSYDPDRDYGYTF. Written as DNA, the CDR3 is TGTGCCAGCAGCTACGACCCCGACAGGGACTATGGCTACACCTTC.

This chain joins TRBV14 and TRBJ2-5; the D gene is possibly TRBD2 (6 bases). V gave up 4 bases and J gave up 5 bases, with 8 bases separating them. The CDR3 spans 12 residues. Germline V lookup: CDR1 SGHDN, CDR2 FVKESK. The CDR3 loop is CASSPGRETQYF. CDR3 coding DNA: TGTGCCAGCAGCCCAGGGAGGGAGACCCAGTACTTC.

This clone is a singleton in its sample. This chain joins TRBV9 and TRBJ2-7, with TRBD1 identical over 7 bases. CDR3 length: 14 amino acids. Trimming cost V 3 bases and J 6 bases; bases outside gene matches: 9. Germline CDR1 SGDLS, CDR2 YYNGEE. The CDR3 sequence is CASSAQGDSFEQYF. CDR3 sequence (DNA): TGTGCCAGCAGCGCCCAGGGGGACAGCTTCGAGCAGTACTTC.

The CDR3 nucleotides are TGCGCCAGCAGCTTGGGGGGCCTCGGGAATGAAAAACTGTTTTTT. Translated: CASSLGGLGNEKLFF. J is TRBJ1-4 and V is TRBV5-1, with D perhaps TRBD1 (5 bases). Germline assignment: CDR1 SGHRS and CDR2 YFSETQ. The ends were cut back, 0 bases at V and 5 bases at J, with 11 bases in the middle. The CDR3 extends over 15 amino acids.

The V and J genes are TRBV2 and TRBJ1-5; 10 nucleotides align to TRBD1. V trimming: 4 bases; J trimming: 5 bases; junction bases outside the gene matches: 2. CDR1 SNHLY and CDR2 FYNNEI come from the germline V gene. The CDR3 covers 14 residues. CDR3: CASSGTGGHQPQHF. As DNA, the CDR3 is TGTGCCAGCAGTGGGACAGGGGGGCATCAGCCCCAGCATTTT.

The chain combines TRBV11-3 with TRBJ2-1, with D tentatively TRBD2 (5 bases). V lost 4 bases and J lost 0, with 13 bases in between. The CDR3 totals 16 residues. Germline loops: CDR1 SGHNT, CDR2 YENEEA. This chain's CDR3 is CASSSSGKSSYNEQFF. CDR3 bases: TGTGCCAGCAGCTCAAGCGGAAAGAGCTCCTACAATGAGCAGTTCTTC.

This chain connects TRBV27 to TRBJ2-1; 10 positions match TRBD1. This CDR3 is built from 13 residues. Trimming cost V 3 bases and J 16 bases; bases outside gene matches: 9. Germline lookup yields CDR1 MNHEY and CDR2 SMNVEV (reference sequence). This CDR3 is CASSLGGQGRYFF. CDR3 in DNA: TGTGCCAGCAGTTTGGGGGGACAGGGGAGGTACTTCTTC.

The chain has TRBV10-3 and TRBJ1-4; a possible D gene is TRBD1 (6 bases). Deletions cut 3 bases from V and 8 bases from J, with 16 bases between. The CDR3 extends over 15 amino acids. CDR1 and CDR2 (germline): ENHRY, SYGVKD. The DNA of the CDR3 is TGTGCCATCAGTGACTTCCGGGGGGCGCAGGAAAAACTGTTTTTT. As protein: CAISDFRGAQEKLFF.

The chain recombines TRBV4-2 with TRBJ2-1; 10 nucleotides line up with TRBD2. The CDR3 runs to 17 residues. V shed 2 bases and J 8 bases; nucleotides not matched to a gene: 12. Germline V lookup: CDR1 LGHNA, CDR2 YNFKEQ. CDR3 sequence (DNA): TGTGCCAGCAGCCAAACCCTCTCTAGCGGGGGACGGCATGAGCAGTTCTTC. The encoded protein is CASSQTLSSGGRHEQFF.

This CDR3 is CASSLWSGTGSNQPQHF. CDR3 DNA: TGTGCCAGCAGTTTATGGTCCGGGACAGGTAGCAATCAGCCCCAGCATTTT. V usage is TRBV27 and J usage is TRBJ1-5; TRBD1 aligns across 8 bases. V lost 1 base and J lost 0; bases outside the gene matches: 5. The CDR3 has 17 amino acids. In germline, CDR1 is MNHEY, CDR2 SMNVEV (reference sequence).

The sample holds one count of this clone. The chain employs TRBV27 and TRBJ1-4; 7 bases match TRBD1. Per germline, CDR1 MNHEY and CDR2 SMNVEV (reference sequence). CDR3 length: 17 residues. The V gene end was trimmed by 1 base and the J gene end by 5 bases; junction bases not matched to a gene: 10. In DNA, the CDR3 is TGTGCCAGCAGTTTATACGCCTGGGGACAGACGAATGAAAAACTGTTTTTT. Translated: CASSLYAWGQTNEKLFF.

The V and J genes are TRBV28 and TRBJ1-3; the match to TRBD1 covers 7 bases. V gave up 5 bases and J gave up 2 bases; unmatched junction bases: 12. The germline CDR1 and CDR2 sequences are MDHEN and SYDVKM. The CDR3 is made up of 17 amino acids. Written as DNA, the CDR3 is TGTGCCAGCAGTACCTCGGGTCCCGGGACAGCTGGAAACACCATATATTTT. As protein: CASSTSGPGTAGNTIYF.

The chain has TRBV4-3 and TRBJ2-7; 9 bases agree with TRBD1. Per germline, CDR1 LGHNA and CDR2 YSLEER. Trimming took 0 bases from V and 7 from J; bases not matched to a gene: 7. The CDR3 extends over 15 amino acids. CDR3 DNA sequence: TGCGCCAGCAGCCAAGATCTGGGACAGGGTTTAGAGCAGTACTTC. Translating it yields CASSQDLGQGLEQYF.

The gene calls are TRBV12-3 or TRBV12-4 and TRBJ1-6; D is undetermined. There are 13 residues in the CDR3. Trimming left V 8 bases short and J 1 base short, with 6 bases between. CDR3 in DNA: TGTGCCAGCGGAGTTTCCTATAATTCACCCCTCCACTTT. As protein: CASGVSYNSPLHF.

V is TRBV18 and J is TRBJ2-7; D is perhaps TRBD2 (5 bases). V lost 3 bases and J lost 0, with 9 bases in between. Per germline, CDR1 KGHSH and CDR2 LQKENI. The CDR3 contains 14 residues. DNA for the CDR3: TGTGCCAGCTCACCCCCGGGGAACTCCTACGAGCAGTACTTC. As protein: CASSPPGNSYEQYF.

This sequence joins TRBV19 and TRBJ2-1; D unresolved. In germline, CDR1 is LNHDA, CDR2 SQIVND (reference sequence). V was pared by 2 bases and J by 7 bases, with 6 bases between. The CDR3 is 12 residues long. The DNA for the CDR3 is TGTGCCAGTAGTATACACCGGAATGAGCAGTTCTTC. Translating gives CASSIHRNEQFF. The complete variable domain, with remaining parts taken from reference TRBV19 and TRBJ2-1, reads DGGITQSPKYLFRKEGQNVTLSCEQNLNHDAMYWYRQDPGQGLRLIYYSQIVNDFQKGDIAEGYSVSREKKESFPLTVTSAQKNPTAFYLCASSIHRNEQFFGPGTRLTVL.

This clone was seen only a few times. The CDR3 bases are TGTGCCAGCAGCCAAGATGGGGGGACGGAAAAACTGTTTTTT. As protein: CASSQDGGTEKLFF. The V call is TRBV3-1 (or the pseudogene TRBV3-2), the J call TRBJ1-4; D is possibly TRBD1 (5 bases). Trimming stripped 0 bases from V and 8 bases from J, with 10 bases between. The CDR3 contains 14 residues. Germline CDR1 and CDR2: LGHDT and YNNKEL (reference sequence).

This clone was detected only a few times. The chain uses TRBV3-1 (or the pseudogene TRBV3-2) and TRBJ1-6; 8 bases align to TRBD1. J lost 14 bases, V lost 8 bases, and 14 bases had no gene match. Germline V gene lookup returns CDR1 LGHDT and CDR2 YNNKEL (reference sequence). The CDR3 runs 14 residues. The CDR3 DNA follows: TGTGCCAGCGGACAAGGACAGGGCGTCGGGGCCCTCCACTTT. This sequence encodes CASGQGQGVGALHF.

The V and J genes are TRBV27 and TRBJ1-6, with TRBD1 as a possible D gene (5 bases). Between the trimmed V and J ends, which lost 3 bases and 7 bases, there was a span of 16 bases. Germline V lookup: CDR1 MNHEY, CDR2 SMNVEV (reference sequence). The CDR3 is 16 amino acids. DNA for the CDR3: TGTGCCAGCAGTTTTTTTGGGGAGGGGCCGAATTCACCCCTCCACTTT. It is translated as CASSFFGEGPNSPLHF.

The DNA of the CDR3 is TGTGCCAGCTCACCACCGGAAGGGGGCGGCACAGATACGCAGTATTTT. It translates to CASSPPEGGGTDTQYF. This sequence joins TRBV18 and TRBJ2-3; TRBD1 aligns across 7 bases. J lost 1 base, V lost 0 bases, and 4 bases had no gene match. The CDR3 covers 16 residues. Germline V gene lookup returns CDR1 KGHSH and CDR2 LQKENI.

CDR3 residues: CASSQGFLGGTDQPQHF. CDR3 DNA: TGCGCCAGCAGCCAAGGTTTTCTGGGAGGGACTGATCAGCCCCAGCATTTT. J is TRBJ1-5 and V is TRBV4-1; perhaps TRBD1 as D (5 bases). This CDR3 is built from 17 residues. Germline V gene sequence: CDR1 MGHRA, CDR2 YSYEKL. The V end was cut by 1 base, the J end by 5 bases, with 18 bases between.

The chain uses TRBV30 and TRBJ2-1; D remains ambiguous. The CDR3 extends over 11 amino acids. V was cut by 4 bases and J by 7 bases, with 8 bases left in between. CDR1 is GTSNPN and CDR2 is SVGIG in the germline V gene (reference sequence). CDR3 protein: CAWTPGNEQFF. In nucleotides, the CDR3 is TGTGCCTGGACCCCGGGTAATGAGCAGTTCTTC.

This clone came up a few times. The chain recombines TRBV19 with TRBJ1-6; D ambiguous. Germline values: CDR1 LNHDA, CDR2 SQIVND (reference sequence). Trimming stripped 5 bases from V and 0 bases from J, with 11 bases between. The CDR3 covers 16 residues. The CDR3 loop reads CASSGGLSSYNSPLHF. The CDR3 DNA sequence: TGTGCCAGTAGTGGTGGGCTGAGCTCCTATAATTCACCCCTCCACTTT.

This chain uses TRBV19 with TRBJ2-5; 9 bases align to TRBD1. Germline V gene data show CDR1 as LNHDA and CDR2 as SQIVND (reference sequence). Trimming at V came to 7 bases and at J to 1 base, leaving 4 bases not matched to a gene. The CDR3 covers 14 residues. CDR3 sequence: CASTTGGSQETQYF. DNA of the CDR3: TGTGCCAGTACGACAGGGGGTTCCCAAGAGACCCAGTACTTC.

CDR3 in amino acids: CASSSPSGQHYQETQYF. The DNA of the CDR3 is TGTGCCAGCAGCTCCCCCTCGGGACAGCACTATCAAGAGACCCAGTACTTC. V and J are TRBV7-9 and TRBJ2-5; 7 positions match TRBD1. The CDR3 totals 17 residues. The junction had 13 bases not matched to a gene; V was cut back by 4 bases and J by 2 bases. Germline V gene data show CDR1 as SEHNR and CDR2 as FQNEAQ (reference sequence).

The genes are TRBV19 and TRBJ2-7, with 10 bases that match TRBD1. V was clipped by 6 bases and J by 2 bases; unmatched bases: 13. Per the germline V gene, CDR1 is LNHDA and CDR2 is SQIVND (reference sequence). The CDR3 is 17 residues long. Here the CDR3 reads CASSALTGGYPPYEQYF. CDR3 nucleotides: TGTGCCAGTAGCGCATTGACAGGGGGCTACCCGCCCTACGAGCAGTACTTC.

V usage is TRBV2 and J usage is TRBJ2-4, with 8 bases matching TRBD1. The trim removed 6 bases at V and 0 bases at J, leaving 4 bases unmatched. Germline V lookup: CDR1 SNHLY, CDR2 FYNNEI. The CDR3 extends over 15 amino acids. CDR3 residues: CASRDRAIAKNIQYF. The DNA for the CDR3 is TGTGCCAGCAGGGACAGGGCGATAGCCAAAAACATTCAGTACTTC.

The V gene is TRBV7-3, the J gene TRBJ2-2; 7 nucleotides match TRBD1. This CDR3 comprises 16 residues. Germline CDR1 reads SGHTA; CDR2 reads FQGTGA. J gave up 0 bases and V 6 bases, and 7 bases lay outside the gene matches. CDR3 sequence reads: CASSTGASPNTGELFF. Here the CDR3 DNA reads TGTGCCAGCAGTACAGGGGCTAGCCCGAACACCGGGGAGCTGTTTTTT.

The rearrangement uses TRBV19 and TRBJ2-1; no firm D call. The CDR3 is 14 residues long. Trimming cost V 3 bases and J 4 bases, with 10 bases left between them. The germline CDR1 and CDR2 sequences are LNHDA and SQIVND (reference sequence). The CDR3 loop is CASSIRRFYNEQFF. CDR3 DNA sequence: TGTGCCAGTAGTATCCGCAGGTTTTACAATGAGCAGTTCTTC.

The chain joins TRBV5-6 to TRBJ1-3; 7 bases are shared with TRBD1. V was clipped by 2 bases and J by 2 bases; unmatched bases: 7. The CDR3 contains 16 residues. Germline V CDR1 and CDR2: SGHDT, YYEEEE. CDR3 residues: CASSLTGDVPGNTIYF. The CDR3, as DNA: TGTGCCAGCAGCTTAACAGGGGATGTTCCTGGAAACACCATATATTTT.

CDR3 amino acids: CSVEDRGLGETQYF. The CDR3 bases are TGCAGCGTTGAAGACAGGGGGCTGGGGGAGACCCAGTACTTC. The chain carries TRBV29-1 and TRBJ2-5, with TRBD1 identical over 8 bases. The CDR3 runs 14 residues. J lost 5 bases, V lost 0 bases, and 5 bases had no gene match. Germline-derived CDR1 and CDR2 are SQVTM and ANQGSEA.